This T cell receptor beta chain was captured by sequencing in a study of cytomegalovirus exposure and HLA in healthy donors. Broader study findings: Among immune exposure information, only CMV serostatus was available.

With V trimmed by 5 bases and J by 7 bases, 8 bases remained unmatched. The CDR3 is 16 amino acids. From germline, CDR1 is LGHNT and CDR2 FRNRAP. A note on this clone: Its antigen is currently unknown.

Vbeta (60) and Jbeta (13) primers were used in the PCR. Sequencing was performed with immunoSEQ multiplex PCR; in TCRdb, only in-frame clones are kept and a portion is missing. The sample records over 150,000 clones, about 76% being singletons. The sequenced sample consisted of PBMCs. This clonotype was obtained from a young man in good health and CMV-seropositive. V and J are TRBV12-5 and TRBJ2-1; TRBD2 matches at 13 bases. CDR3: CASGALTSGRFNEQFF. The CDR3 coding sequence is TGTGCTAGTGGTGCCCTGACTAGCGGGAGGTTTAATGAGCAGTTCTTC. Full variable domain (remainder filled in from reference TRBV12-5 and TRBJ2-1): DARVTQTPRHKVTEMGQEVTMRCQPILGHNTVFWYRQTMMQGLELLAYFRNRAPLDDSGMPKDRFSAEMPDATLATLKIQPSEPRDSAVYFCASGALTSGRFNEQFFGPGTRLTVL.